The T cell receptor beta chain under discussion was sequenced for a study of T cells after yellow fever vaccination. Study summary: It was SMART-Seq v4 Ultra Low Input that prepared the fractions with low cell numbers.

The table lists this clonotype with many counts. From germline, CDR1 is SGHAT and CDR2 FQNNGV. CDR3 length equals 13 residues. With V trimmed by 3 bases and J by 8 bases, 6 bases remained unmatched. TCRdb re-called the 5' RACE reads through MiXCR, storing one row per CDR3 protein. This sample has more than 120,000 distinct CDR3 sequences, with more than 6% found just once. The specimen comprised CD4+ T cells sorted from PBMCs, sampled 5 days after the yellow fever booster vaccination. The rearrangement links TRBV11-2 to TRBJ2-5; 7 nucleotides match TRBD2. The receptor was derived from a man aged 30 to 45 who received the YFV17D yellow fever vaccine. The CDR3 loop reads CASSFDKRGTQYF. The CDR3 coding sequence is TGTGCCAGCAGCTTTGACAAGCGGGGTACCCAGTACTTC.